The 22 T cell receptor beta chains presented below share a single source sample, sequenced in a study of Tregs in tolerant kidney transplant recipients. Recipients received nonmyeloablative bone marrow transplants from related graft donors, with transient mixed chimerism. Assay used: immunoSEQ multiplex PCR; TCRdb lists only in-frame clones, some missing. Across 25,000 to 35,000 clones, the top ten clones capture roughly 2% of the sample. Source: CD4+ T cells from blood (PBMCs), taken 24 months after the transplant. These receptors originate from a human patient who received a combined kidney and bone marrow transplant. The graft donor may have contributed some T cells.

About this clone itself: The observed sequence ends 3 residues before the CDR3 terminus, with the missing tail filled in from the germline J gene. The chain uses TRBV5-1 and TRBJ1-6, with a weak D call TRBD1 (5 bases). Germline V CDR1 and CDR2: SGHRS, YFSETQ. This CDR3 is 14 amino acids long. The V and J ends lost 1 base and 10 bases respectively, with 12 bases between them. CDR3 sequence reads: CASSLYDRGSPLHF. The sequenced part of the CDR3 DNA is TGCGCCAGCAGCTTGTATGATAGGGGATCACCC.

Details on this clone: The CDR3 end is not reached by the read, which stops 3 residues before it; the germline J gene fills it in. The chain joins TRBV2 to TRBJ2-1; D remains unclear. V was cut by 6 bases and J by 4 bases, with 7 bases left in between. The CDR3 totals 12 residues. Germline loops: CDR1 SNHLY, CDR2 FYNNEI. CDR3 loop: CASSEQYNEQFF. The CDR3 bases that were read are TGTGCCAGCAGCGAACAGTACAATGAG.

Of note for this clone: Read coverage stops 3 residues before the CDR3 terminus; the germline J gene supplies the remainder. The chain joins TRBV4-1 to TRBJ2-1; TRBD1 aligns across 9 bases. V lost 5 bases to trimming and J lost 4 bases; unmatched junction nucleotides: 9. Germline-derived CDR1 and CDR2 are MGHRA and YSYEKL. The CDR3 length is 16 residues. The sequenced CDR3 bases are TGCGCCAGCAGCTCAGGGCTGGGACAGGGTTACAATGAG. Its protein is CASSSGLGQGYNE. The CDR3 reads in full as CASSSGLGQGYNEQFF.

Concerning this clone: The CDR3 end lies 3 residues beyond the end of the read and is filled in from the germline J gene. The chain has TRBV19 and TRBJ2-5; D call uncertain. V gave up 5 bases and J gave up 5 bases, with 12 bases separating them. This CDR3 has 13 amino acids. Germline CDR1 reads LNHDA; CDR2 reads SQIVND (reference sequence). The sequenced part of the CDR3 DNA is TGTGCCAGTAGTTCAAGCTTTTGGGAGACC. Protein: CASSSSFWET. The CDR3 as a whole reads CASSSSFWETQYF.

Of note for this clone: Read coverage stops 3 residues before the CDR3 terminus; the germline J gene supplies the remainder. The rearrangement links TRBV2 to TRBJ2-7, with 14 bases matching TRBD2. Germline lookup yields CDR1 SNHLY and CDR2 FYNNEI. With 5 bases clipped from V and 4 bases from J, the junction kept 7 bases outside the gene matches. CDR3 length equals 16 residues. CDR3 protein: CASSFSGTSGSYEQYF. The part of the CDR3 DNA that was read is TGTGCCAGCAGTTTCTCCGGGACTAGCGGGAGTTACGAG.

The sequenced CDR3 bases are TGTGCCAGCAGTGGGGACAGGACTGAA. It encodes CASSGDRTE. The whole CDR3 sequence reads CASSGDRTEAFF. J is TRBJ1-1 and V is TRBV2, with 8 bases identical to TRBD1. The read terminates 3 residues before the CDR3 end, so the remaining end is supplied by the germline J gene. This CDR3 region has 12 residues. V was pared by 4 bases and J by 5 bases, with 0 bases of the junction left unmatched. The germline CDR1 and CDR2 sequences are SNHLY and FYNNEI.

Remarks on this clone: The read is 3 residues too short to cover the CDR3 end, so that end is filled in from the germline J gene. The chain recombines TRBV7-1 with TRBJ2-3; 14 bases match TRBD2. TRBV7-1 is an ORF for which the function is uncertain. The length of the CDR3 is 20 residues. Trimming removed 3 bases from V and 2 bases from J; junction bases left unmatched: 13. CDR3 DNA (partial): TGTGCCAGCAGCTCGGACGGACTAGCGGGAGGAATACCCACCACAGATACG. Translating it yields CASSSDGLAGGIPTTDT. The CDR3 in full is CASSSDGLAGGIPTTDTQYF.

Worth noting for this clone: The read comes to an end 3 residues before the CDR3 does, leaving the germline J gene to fill in the end. The chain has TRBV2 and TRBJ1-1; D is undetermined. This CDR3 is 13 amino acids long. The V end was cut by 3 bases, the J end by 2 bases, with 7 bases between. Looked up from germline, CDR1 is SNHLY and CDR2 is FYNNEI. CDR3 DNA, as far as it was read: TGTGCCAGCAGTGAGGAGGGCAACACTGAA. This translates into CASSEEGNTE. In full, the CDR3 reads CASSEEGNTEAFF. The full variable domain, its missing parts supplied by reference TRBV2 and TRBJ1-1, is EPEVTQTPSHQVTQMGQEVILRCVPISNHLYFYWYRQILGQKVEFLVSFYNNEISEKSEIFDDQFSVERPDGSNFTLKIRSTKLEDSAMYFCASSEEGNTEAFFGQGTRLTVV.

Of note for this clone: The read is 3 residues too short to cover the CDR3 end, so that end is filled in from the germline J gene. This chain joins TRBV12-3 or TRBV12-4 and TRBJ2-7; D may correspond to TRBD1 or TRBD2 (5 bases each). V gave up 3 bases and J gave up 6 bases, with 9 bases separating them. The CDR3 totals 12 residues. The part of the CDR3 DNA that was read is TGTGCCAGCAGTTTTATGAGGGGCGAG. It yields the protein CASSFMRGE. The full CDR3 sequence reads CASSFMRGEQYF.

Comments on this clone: The read ends 3 residues shy of where the CDR3 ends; the end is completed using the germline J gene. The J gene is TRBJ2-4, the V gene TRBV19; D might be TRBD1 (5 bases). Germline V gives CDR1 LNHDA, CDR2 SQIVND (reference sequence). Trimming left V 3 bases short and J 5 bases short, with 8 bases between. The CDR3 sequence is 13 residues long. The part of the CDR3 DNA that was read is TGTGCCAGTAGTATCCCCAGGGAAAACATT. It specifies CASSIPRENI. The full CDR3 is CASSIPRENIQYF.

For this clone: The CDR3 goes on 3 residues after the read ends, and that part is filled in from the germline J gene. This chain connects TRBV28 to TRBJ1-5; 7 bases align to TRBD1. Germline V gene data show CDR1 as MDHEN and CDR2 as SYDVKM. There are 14 residues in the CDR3. Trimming took 4 bases from V and 5 from J; bases not matched to a gene: 5. CDR3 amino acids: CASSSQGFYQPQHF. The sequenced CDR3 bases are TGTGCCAGCAGTTCACAGGGGTTTTATCAGCCC. Combining the CDR3 with reference TRBV28 and TRBJ1-5 gives the whole variable domain DVKVTQSSRYLVKRTGEKVFLECVQDMDHENMFWYRQDPGLGLRLIYFSYDVKMKEKGDIPEGYSVSREKKERFSLILESASTNQTSMYLCASSSQGFYQPQHFGDGTRLSIL.

Points on this clone: The read is 3 residues too short to cover the CDR3 end, so that end is filled in from the germline J gene. V and J are TRBV5-4 and TRBJ2-3; D possibly corresponds to TRBD2 (5 bases). This CDR3 region has 15 residues. CDR1 is SGHNT and CDR2 is YYREEE in the germline V gene (reference sequence). The V and J ends lost 1 base and 2 bases respectively, with 11 bases between them. The CDR3 is CASSLRAEPTDTQYF. The sequenced CDR3 bases are TGTGCCAGCAGCTTGCGAGCGGAGCCCACAGATACG.

With regard to this clone: Coverage ceases 3 residues before the CDR3 finishes, and the germline J gene fills in the end. V and J are TRBV7-6 and TRBJ2-1; 15 nucleotides line up with TRBD2. Germline-derived CDR1 and CDR2 are SGHVS and FNYEAQ. This CDR3 is built from 16 residues. V trimming: 3 bases; J trimming: 9 bases; junction bases outside the gene matches: 6. CDR3: CASSFWTSGRGGEQFF. The DNA read from the CDR3 is TGTGCCAGCAGCTTTTGGACTAGCGGGAGGGGCGGTGAG.

For this clone: The CDR3 end lies 3 residues beyond the end of the read and is filled in from the germline J gene. The V and J genes are TRBV20-1 and TRBJ1-5; D perhaps matches TRBD1 (5 bases). Trimming shortened V by 1 base and J by 1 base, and 11 bases separated the two germline ends. This CDR3 is 15 amino acids long. The germline gives CDR1 DFQATT, CDR2 SNEGSKA (reference sequence). CDR3 region: CSARAPGSSNQPQHF. CDR3 DNA (partial): TGCAGTGCTAGAGCCCCAGGGAGCAGCAATCAGCCC.

Details on this clone: Read sequence stops 3 residues before the CDR3 end, and the germline J gene provides the missing end. The rearrangement joins TRBV20-1 to TRBJ1-5; 10 nucleotides line up with TRBD1. Germline CDR1 is DFQATT and CDR2 is SNEGSKA (reference sequence). The CDR3 is made up of 12 amino acids. Trimming cost V 6 bases and J 7 bases; bases outside gene matches: 3. The CDR3 DNA, read in part, is TGCAGTGCGGGGACAGGGGACCAGCCC. It encodes CSAGTGDQP. The CDR3 as a whole reads CSAGTGDQPQHF.

Concerning this clone: Read sequence stops 3 residues before the CDR3 end, and the germline J gene provides the missing end. The chain employs TRBV12-3 or TRBV12-4 and TRBJ2-2; TRBD1 matches at 10 bases. This CDR3 comprises 15 residues. With V trimmed by 6 bases and J by 2 bases, 3 bases remained unmatched. CDR3 protein: CASRRDRGNTGELFF. Incomplete CDR3 DNA: TGTGCCAGCAGGAGGGACAGGGGAAACACCGGGGAG.

As regards this clone: The observed sequence ends 3 residues before the CDR3 terminus, with the missing tail filled in from the germline J gene. This chain uses TRBV20-1 with TRBJ2-7, with TRBD1 identical over 9 bases. Losses at the gene ends were 3 bases for V and 6 bases for J; bases not matched to a gene: 9. This CDR3 has 14 amino acids. In germline, CDR1 is DFQATT, CDR2 SNEGSKA (reference sequence). The CDR3 DNA, read in part, is TGCAGTGCTAGGCCGGGACAGGGAGCCCTCGAG. This codes for CSARPGQGALE. The entire CDR3 reads CSARPGQGALEQYF.

In regard to this clone: The CDR3 extends 3 residues past the end of the read, so its final part is completed from the germline J gene. This rearrangement joins TRBV2 to TRBJ2-1; D may be TRBD2 (5 bases). Deletions cut 3 bases from V and 5 bases from J, with 14 bases between. The CDR3 has 15 amino acids. Germline values: CDR1 SNHLY, CDR2 FYNNEI. The DNA read from the CDR3 is TGTGCCAGCAGTGAGGCAGGACTCCCCAACAATGAG. Translating it yields CASSEAGLPNNE. The complete CDR3 protein is CASSEAGLPNNEQFF.

Worth noting for this clone: The read halts 3 residues ahead of the CDR3 end, with the missing end drawn from the germline J gene. The V gene is TRBV29-1, the J gene TRBJ1-2; unclear D gene. CDR1 is SQVTM, CDR2 ANQGSEA, per germline. The CDR3 extends over 11 amino acids. The V gene lost 6 bases and the J gene lost 0 bases, with 5 bases spanning the gap. CDR3 in amino acids: CSVGSNYGYTF. CDR3 bases read: TGCAGCGTCGGTTCTAACTATGGC. Drawing the rest from reference TRBV29-1 and TRBJ1-2, the complete variable domain is SAVISQKPSRDICQRGTSLTIQCQVDSQVTMMFWYRQQPGQSLTLIATANQGSEATYESGFVIDKFPISRPNLTFSTLTVSNMSPEDSSIYLCSVGSNYGYTFGSGTRLTVV.

As to this clone: From the germline J gene comes the end of the CDR3, since the read stops 3 residues before it. The V call is TRBV7-8, the J call TRBJ2-7, with TRBD2 matching 11 bases. Germline lookup yields CDR1 SGHVS and CDR2 FQNEAQ. The ends lost 5 bases at V and 3 bases at J; junction bases unmatched: 3. CDR3 length: 14 amino acids. The part of the CDR3 DNA that was read is TGTGCCAGCAGCCCAGGGACTAGCGGCTACGAG. This sequence encodes CASSPGTSGYE. The whole CDR3 is CASSPGTSGYEQYF.

Remarks on this clone: The read comes to an end 3 residues before the CDR3 does, leaving the germline J gene to fill in the end. The rearrangement uses TRBV5-1 and TRBJ1-2; tentatively, D is TRBD1 (6 bases). The ends were cut back, 2 bases at V and 4 bases at J, with 9 bases in the middle. The CDR3 has 13 residues. Germline CDR1 is SGHRS and CDR2 is YFSETQ. CDR3 amino acids: CASSLGQPYGYTF. The part of the CDR3 DNA that was read is TGCGCCAGCAGCTTAGGACAGCCCTATGGC.

About this clone: The read terminates 3 residues before the CDR3 end, so the remaining end is supplied by the germline J gene. V gene TRBV29-1 combines with J gene TRBJ2-3; 12 positions match TRBD1. The V gene end was trimmed by 8 bases and the J gene end by 4 bases; junction bases not matched to a gene: 7. The CDR3 covers 14 residues. Germline loops: CDR1 SQVTM, CDR2 ANQGSEA. Here the CDR3 reads CSLRDRGPADTQYF. CDR3 DNA, as far as it was read: TGCAGCCTCCGGGACAGGGGGCCGGCAGATACG.